Presented here are 30 T cell receptor beta chains from one specimen sequenced in a study of CD8+CD57+ T cells in acquired aplastic anemia listed by TCRdb under 2018. Instrument on record: Illumina HiSeq 2000. TCR beta VDJ combination and CDR3 sequence profiling used genomic DNA as the template. TCRdb trimmed the raw reads at Q25, called clones with MiXCR and kept productive beta chains. Rows are unified per CDR3 protein, each entry keeping the most common DNA and genes. The sample table contains 250,000 to 350,000 distinct CDR3 sequences; only one count was recorded for roughly half of them. Jointly, the top ten make up approximately 8.2% of the sample. Sequencing was done on a sample of sorted CD4+, CD8+, or CD8+CD57+ T cells (not recorded which) from PBMCs. All receptors come from a human donor with severe aplastic anemia or a healthy control (not recorded which).

V usage is TRBV12-3 or TRBV12-4 and J usage is TRBJ1-1; TRBD1 is a possible D gene (5 bases). The CDR3 runs 15 residues. The germline V and J ends were trimmed by 1 base and 1 base, with 10 bases remaining between them. The chain's CDR3 is CASSLVRQQNTEAFF. CDR3 nucleotides: TGTGCCAGCAGTTTAGTGAGACAGCAGAACACTGAAGCTTTCTTT.

This chain connects TRBV20-1 to TRBJ2-3, with 11 nucleotides matching TRBD2. Germline V gene sequence: CDR1 DFQATT, CDR2 SNEGSKA (reference sequence). The CDR3 has 15 residues. V was clipped by 3 bases and J by 0 bases; unmatched bases: 2. In DNA form, the CDR3 reads TGCAGTGCTAGTCCTAGCGGGAGGAGCACAGATACGCAGTATTTT. Its translation: CSASPSGRSTDTQYF.

CDR3 protein: CASSGGDVTAGEQYF. The DNA of the CDR3 is TGTGCCAGCAGCGGAGGGGATGTTACGGCAGGCGAGCAGTACTTC. J is TRBJ2-7 and V is TRBV2; TRBD2 might be the D (6 bases). Between the trimmed V and J ends, which lost 6 bases and 6 bases, there was a span of 21 bases. CDR3 length: 15 amino acids. Germline V CDR1 and CDR2: SNHLY, FYNNEI.

The chain has TRBV30 and TRBJ1-2; D unresolved. With 0 bases removed from V and 8 bases from J, the gap between germline ends came to 10 bases. Germline CDR1 reads GTSNPN; CDR2 reads SVGIG (reference sequence). CDR3 length equals 12 residues. CDR3 sequence reads: CAWSVGTGGYTF. CDR3 nucleotides: TGTGCCTGGAGTGTAGGAACGGGGGGCTACACCTTC.

The chain employs TRBV7-7 and TRBJ2-5, with D possibly TRBD2 on 6 matching bases. With 7 bases removed from V and 5 bases from J, the gap between germline ends came to 20 bases. The CDR3 runs to 15 residues. Germline-derived CDR1 and CDR2 are SSHAT and FNYEAQ (reference sequence). The CDR3 sequence: CASKSGGASWETQYF. In DNA form, the CDR3 reads TGTGCCAGCAAGTCGGGCGGGGCCTCATGGGAGACCCAGTACTTC.

The chain employs TRBV24-1 and TRBJ1-5, with D uncertain. CDR3 length: 14 amino acids. Per the germline V gene, CDR1 is KGHDR and CDR2 is SFDVKD. The V end lost 3 bases, the J end lost 5 bases, and 10 bases lay between the germline ends. CDR3 residues: CATSDGPYYQPQHF. In DNA form, the CDR3 reads TGTGCCACCAGTGATGGTCCCTACTATCAGCCCCAGCATTTT.

The V gene is TRBV10-3, the J gene TRBJ1-3, with D unresolved. The CDR3 runs to 14 residues. V shed 11 bases and J shed 2 bases, with 16 bases lying between them. Germline lookup yields CDR1 ENHRY and CDR2 SYGVKD. The CDR3 nucleotides read TGTGCCTCGGAGCGGGATAGCCCTGGAAACACCATATATTTT. Translated: CASERDSPGNTIYF.

V and J are TRBV2 and TRBJ2-5; D possibly uses TRBD1 or TRBD2 (5 bases each). Germline V gives CDR1 SNHLY, CDR2 FYNNEI. This CDR3 spans 14 amino acids. V was trimmed by 6 bases and J by 2 bases, leaving 13 bases between them. The chain's CDR3 is CASRDTRGQETQYF. CDR3 DNA sequence: TGTGCCAGCAGGGACACGAGGGGACAAGAGACCCAGTACTTC. The whole variable domain, filled in from reference TRBV2 and TRBJ2-5, reads EPEVTQTPSHQVTQMGQEVILRCVPISNHLYFYWYRQILGQKVEFLVSFYNNEISEKSEIFDDQFSVERPDGSNFTLKIRSTKLEDSAMYFCASRDTRGQETQYFGPGTRLLVL.

This chain links TRBV7-8 with TRBJ1-5, with D tentatively TRBD1 (5 bases). V gave up 5 bases and J gave up 8 bases, with 16 bases separating them. The CDR3 totals 14 residues. From germline, CDR1 is SGHVS and CDR2 FQNEAQ. The CDR3 bases are TGTGCCAGCAGCGCCGGGACCATAGACAAGCCCCAGCATTTT. Translated: CASSAGTIDKPQHF.

This clonotype has a count of ten or more. The chain combines TRBV7-8 with TRBJ2-3; D unclear. V was cut by 7 bases and J by 0 bases, with 11 bases left in between. Germline CDR1 and CDR2: SGHVS and FQNEAQ. The CDR3 sequence is 14 residues long. The CDR3 coding sequence is TGTGCCAGCACTAGAAGTCCTAGCACAGATACGCAGTATTTT. This sequence encodes CASTRSPSTDTQYF.

The chain links TRBV20-1 to TRBJ2-5; TRBD1 agrees at 9 bases. The ends lost 6 bases at V and 4 bases at J; junction bases unmatched: 12. Germline CDR1 reads DFQATT; CDR2 reads SNEGSKA (reference sequence). The CDR3 sequence is 15 residues long. CDR3 region: CSARPGTGWSETQYF. DNA of the CDR3: TGCAGTGCAAGACCCGGGACAGGGTGGTCAGAGACCCAGTACTTC.

V and J are TRBV2 and TRBJ1-5; D ambiguous. V dropped 1 base and J dropped 11 bases, with 12 bases sitting between them. The CDR3 is 13 amino acids. Germline values: CDR1 SNHLY, CDR2 FYNNEI. CDR3 DNA sequence: TGTGCCAGCAGTGAAGGACTAGTAGAGACCCAGCATTTT. It codes for CASSEGLVETQHF.

The chain combines TRBV7-9 with TRBJ1-1, with 7 bases identical to TRBD1. V shed 2 bases and J 0 bases; nucleotides not matched to a gene: 6. Germline V gene data show CDR1 as SEHNR and CDR2 as FQNEAQ (reference sequence). The CDR3 runs 16 residues. The CDR3 loop is CASSLPRDSMNTEAFF. As DNA, the CDR3 is TGTGCCAGCAGCTTACCGCGGGACAGCATGAACACTGAAGCTTTCTTT.

This clonotype has at least ten counts. The rearrangement joins TRBV10-3 to TRBJ1-2, with no clear D. The germline gives CDR1 ENHRY, CDR2 SYGVKD. The CDR3 totals 12 residues. Between the trimmed V and J ends, which lost 0 bases and 9 bases, there was a span of 8 bases. The CDR3 bases are TGTGCCATCAGTGAGTCCCTTAATAGCTACACCTTC. The encoded protein is CAISESLNSYTF.

CDR3 bases: TGTGCCATTTCGTCTCAGGGGATAGATACGCAGTATTTT. This encodes CAISSQGIDTQYF. This sequence joins TRBV10-3 and TRBJ2-3, with a possible D match to TRBD1 (6 bases). The CDR3 is 13 amino acids. The germline V gene encodes CDR1 ENHRY and CDR2 SYGVKD. The V gene lost 9 bases and the J gene lost 5 bases, with 15 bases spanning the gap.

The rearrangement joins TRBV12-3 or TRBV12-4 to TRBJ2-1; TRBD2 matches at 13 bases. This CDR3 comprises 14 residues. J gave up 10 bases and V 5 bases, and 5 bases lay outside the gene matches. CDR3 DNA sequence: TGTGCCAGCAGTGAACTAGCGGGGGGGCTGGAGCAGTTCTTC. This codes for CASSELAGGLEQFF.

The chain recombines TRBV27 with TRBJ1-1, with 10 bases identical to TRBD1. V shed 3 bases and J 3 bases; nucleotides not matched to a gene: 1. The germline V gene encodes CDR1 MNHEY and CDR2 SMNVEV (reference sequence). The CDR3 is 14 amino acids. The CDR3 protein is CASSFGQGDTEAFF. The DNA for the CDR3 is TGTGCCAGCAGTTTTGGACAGGGGGACACTGAAGCTTTCTTT.

The table lists this clonotype with a few counts. A much larger clone lies one base from this, so it may be a read error. The chain is built from TRBV5-1 and TRBJ2-5; TRBD1 might be the D (5 bases). Germline V gene sequence: CDR1 SGHRS, CDR2 YFSETQ. V was shortened by 4 bases and J by 1 base, with 8 bases between the two germline ends. This CDR3 is 13 amino acids long. CDR3: CASSGAGQETQYF. CDR3 coding DNA: TGCGCCAGCAGCGGGGCAGGCCAAGAGACCCAGTACTTC.

This clonotype came up many times. The chain recombines TRBV7-9 with TRBJ2-7; the D is unclear. The V gene's germline CDR1 is SEHNR and CDR2 FQNEAQ (reference sequence). The length of the CDR3 is 13 residues. The V and J ends lost 5 bases and 6 bases respectively, with 14 bases between them. This CDR3 reads CASSETWGAEQYF. The CDR3, as DNA: TGTGCCAGCAGCGAGACTTGGGGTGCCGAGCAGTACTTC.

This chain uses TRBV10-3 with TRBJ2-7; D is undetermined. CDR3 size: 12 residues. The V end was cut by 5 bases, the J end by 0 bases, with 5 bases between. CDR1 and CDR2 (germline): ENHRY, SYGVKD. Here the CDR3 DNA reads TGTGCCATCAGTCCCATCTCCTACGAGCAGTACTTC. This sequence encodes CAISPISYEQYF.

Many counts were recorded for this clonotype. V usage is TRBV7-9 and J usage is TRBJ1-1; tentative D call: TRBD1 (5 bases). Germline loops: CDR1 SEHNR, CDR2 FQNEAQ (reference sequence). V was clipped by 5 bases and J by 5 bases, with 18 bases between them. The CDR3 runs 15 residues. The CDR3: CASSPAKLRGTEAFF. CDR3 in DNA: TGTGCCAGCAGCCCCGCCAAGCTCCGGGGGACTGAAGCTTTCTTT. Based on the CDR3 plus reference TRBV7-9 and TRBJ1-1, the full variable domain is DTGVSQNPRHKITKRGQNVTFRCDPISEHNRLYWYRQTLGQGPEFLTYFQNEAQLEKSRLLSDRFSAERPKGSFSTLEIQRTEQGDSAMYLCASSPAKLRGTEAFFGQGTRLTVV.

This clonotype was seen many times. The DNA for the CDR3 is TGTGCCAGCTCTCGCAAACGGTGGGCGGATCGATACAATGAGCAGTTCTTC. Protein sequence: CASSRKRWADRYNEQFF. This sequence joins TRBV12-3 or TRBV12-4 and TRBJ2-1, with D unclear. The length of the CDR3 is 17 residues. The ends were cut back, 8 bases at V and 4 bases at J, with 24 bases in the middle.

This clonotype has a count of ten or more. The chain employs TRBV2 and TRBJ1-1; 9 nucleotides align to TRBD1. The ends lost 3 bases at V and 2 bases at J; junction bases unmatched: 13. This CDR3 contains 18 residues. The germline V gene has CDR1 SNHLY and CDR2 FYNNEI. This CDR3 reads CASSDPGQGTRGNTEAFF. In nucleotides, the CDR3 is TGTGCCAGCAGTGATCCGGGACAGGGAACCAGAGGAAACACTGAAGCTTTCTTT.

This clonotype came up a few times. The V call is TRBV10-3, the J call TRBJ2-3, with D maybe TRBD2 (6 bases). V was shortened by 7 bases and J by 2 bases, with 13 bases between the two germline ends. The germline gives CDR1 ENHRY, CDR2 SYGVKD. The CDR3 has 14 amino acids. Written as DNA, the CDR3 is TGTGCCATCACCGGGACTTTGCCCACAGATACGCAGTATTTT. This translates into CAITGTLPTDTQYF.

The chain is built from TRBV28 and TRBJ2-1, with TRBD2 as a possible D gene (5 bases). The ends were cut back, 8 bases at V and 9 bases at J, with 8 bases in the middle. This CDR3 has 10 amino acids. The germline V gene has CDR1 MDHEN and CDR2 SYDVKM. CDR3: CASGRGEQFF. As DNA, the CDR3 is TGTGCCAGCGGCCGGGGTGAGCAGTTCTTC.

The chain joins TRBV20-1 to TRBJ2-1; D is perhaps TRBD1 (5 bases). V lost 3 bases to trimming and J lost 15 bases, with 18 bases between them. This CDR3 spans 12 amino acids. Germline CDR1 is DFQATT and CDR2 is SNEGSKA (reference sequence). CDR3 sequence reads: CSASGALPPRFF. The CDR3, as DNA: TGCAGTGCTAGTGGGGCCCTCCCGCCCCGGTTCTTC.

This clonotype came up many times. CDR3 amino acids: CASSLRGGNRGYTF. As DNA, the CDR3 is TGTGCCAGCAGCCTTCGGGGGGGGAATCGGGGCTACACCTTC. J is TRBJ1-2 and V is TRBV7-2, with D perhaps TRBD1 (5 bases). The germline V gene encodes CDR1 SGHTA and CDR2 FQGNSA. V lost 5 bases, J lost 8 bases, and 18 bases lay in between. This CDR3 region has 14 residues.

This clonotype was seen only once. The V call is TRBV7-9, the J call TRBJ2-7, with 11 positions matching TRBD2. The CDR3 contains 15 residues. The V gene's germline CDR1 is SEHNR and CDR2 FQNEAQ (reference sequence). V was clipped by 3 bases and J by 3 bases; unmatched bases: 4. The CDR3, as DNA: TGTGCCAGCAGCTTCCCCGGGACTAGCGGCTACGAGCAGTACTTC. It codes for CASSFPGTSGYEQYF. Combining the CDR3 with reference TRBV7-9 and TRBJ2-7 gives the whole variable domain DTGVSQNPRHKITKRGQNVTFRCDPISEHNRLYWYRQTLGQGPEFLTYFQNEAQLEKSRLLSDRFSAERPKGSFSTLEIQRTEQGDSAMYLCASSFPGTSGYEQYFGPGTRLTVT.

This sequence joins TRBV3-1 and TRBJ1-1; TRBD1 is a possible D gene (6 bases). This CDR3 has 16 amino acids. Deletions cut 3 bases from V and 6 bases from J, with 20 bases between. Germline assignment: CDR1 LGHDT and CDR2 YNNKEL (reference sequence). The CDR3 reads CASSHGRGGTGAEAFF. The CDR3, as DNA: TGTGCCAGCAGCCACGGGAGGGGGGGGACGGGCGCTGAAGCTTTCTTT.

Notes on this clonotype: The germline gene is not matched at one end of the junction; a read error may be the cause. The chain joins TRBV24-1 to TRBJ2-7, with D perhaps given as TRBD1 or TRBD2 (5 bases each). The CDR3 runs 15 residues. Germline V gives CDR1 KGHDR, CDR2 SFDVKD. The CDR3 sequence: CATSDSRGRTYDQYF. CDR3 coding DNA: TGTGCCACCAGTGATTCCCGGGGCAGAACCTACGATCAGTACTTC.